A single sample gave rise to the 24 T cell receptor beta chains below, sequenced in a study of CD8+CD57+ T cells in acquired aplastic anemia. Sequencing was done on patients that had shown CD8+CD57+ cell expansion by flow cytometry. Genomic DNA, serving as template, underwent TCR beta VDJ and CDR3 profiling. TCRdb re-analysed the reads in MiXCR, keeping a single row per CDR3 protein. The data contain roughly 150,000 distinct CDR3 sequences, roughly 45% of them singletons. Sequencing was done on a sample of sorted CD4+, CD8+, or CD8+CD57+ T cells (not recorded which) from PBMCs. These receptors all stem from a human donor with aplastic anemia.

This rearrangement joins TRBV3-1 to TRBJ1-3, with D uncertain. This CDR3 has 12 residues. V was shortened by 4 bases and J by 4 bases, with 5 bases between the two germline ends. Germline assignment: CDR1 LGHDT and CDR2 YNNKEL (reference sequence). This CDR3 is CASSREGNTIYF. The DNA for the CDR3 is TGTGCCAGCAGCCGAGAGGGAAACACCATATATTTT.

By sample share, this clonotype is medium-sized. The chain links TRBV7-2 to TRBJ1-2; 8 bases align to TRBD1. This CDR3 contains 14 residues. CDR1 and CDR2 from the germline V gene are SGHTA and FQGNSA. Losses at the gene ends were 5 bases for V and 8 bases for J; bases not matched to a gene: 10. CDR3 residues: CASSTHGQGWGYTF. CDR3 bases: TGTGCCAGCAGCACCCACGGACAGGGCTGGGGCTACACCTTC. The entire variable domain, with the rest obtained from reference TRBV7-2 and TRBJ1-2, is as follows: GAGVSQSPSNKVTEKGKDVELRCDPISGHTALYWYRQSLGQGLEFLIYFQGNSAPDKSGLPSDRFSAERTGGSVSTLTIQRTQQEDSAVYLCASSTHGQGWGYTFGSGTRLTVV.

This clonotype came up once. One end of the junction is discordant with germline, which a read error may explain. The chain couples TRBV19 to TRBJ1-1, with D hard to call. CDR1 LNHDA and CDR2 SQIVND come from the germline V gene (reference sequence). The CDR3 has 13 amino acids. The CDR3 bases are TGTGCCAGCAGTATAGATCCGAACACTGAAGCTCTCTTT. Amino acids: CASSIDPNTEALF. The full variable domain, its missing parts supplied by reference TRBV19 and TRBJ1-1, is DGGITQSPKYLFRKEGQNVTLSCEQNLNHDAMYWYRQDPGQGLRLIYYSQIVNDFQKGDIAEGYSVSREKKESFPLTVTSAQKNPTAFYLCASSIDPNTEALFGQGTRLTVV.

Many counts were recorded for this clonotype. The chain is built from TRBV6-5 and TRBJ2-3; 7 bases agree with TRBD1. The CDR3 extends over 14 amino acids. J lost 1 base, V lost 4 bases, and 2 bases had no gene match. The germline V gene has CDR1 MNHEY and CDR2 SVGAGI. CDR3 in amino acids: CASSSGQRTDTQYF. CDR3 nucleotide sequence: TGTGCCAGCAGTTCGGGACAGCGCACAGATACGCAGTATTTT.

The chain is built from TRBV5-1 and TRBJ2-5; 7 bases are shared with TRBD1. Per the germline V gene, CDR1 is SGHRS and CDR2 is YFSETQ. This CDR3 region has 14 residues. Losses at the gene ends were 6 bases for V and 4 bases for J; bases not matched to a gene: 9. In DNA, the CDR3 is TGCGCCAGCAACTCCAGGGGGTCAGGAGAGACCCAGTACTTC. Encoded protein: CASNSRGSGETQYF.

In this sample, this clonotype turned up a few times. This rearrangement joins TRBV7-9 to TRBJ1-4, with D uncertain. Trimming removed 4 bases from V and 6 bases from J, with 12 bases in between. CDR1 and CDR2 from the germline V gene are SEHNR and FQNEAQ (reference sequence). There are 14 residues in the CDR3. The CDR3 DNA reads TGTGCCAGCAGCTCCCTTACCTACTATGAAAAACTGTTTTTT. This translates into CASSSLTYYEKLFF. The entire variable domain, with the rest obtained from reference TRBV7-9 and TRBJ1-4, is as follows: DTGVSQNPRHKITKRGQNVTFRCDPISEHNRLYWYRQTLGQGPEFLTYFQNEAQLEKSRLLSDRFSAERPKGSFSTLEIQRTEQGDSAMYLCASSSLTYYEKLFFGSGTQLSVL.

This clonotype was seen at least ten times. The V and J genes are TRBV12-3 or TRBV12-4 and TRBJ1-1; 9 positions match TRBD1. With 6 bases clipped from V and 5 bases from J, the junction kept 7 bases outside the gene matches. CDR3 length equals 14 residues. For the CDR3, the DNA is TGTGCCAGCAGATTGACAGGGGGTAGGACTGAAGCTTTCTTT. Its translation: CASRLTGGRTEAFF.

This clonotype was seen more than once but under ten times. The V call is TRBV10-3, the J call TRBJ1-2, with 7 positions matching TRBD1. Unmatched junction bases numbered 8, after V lost 5 bases and J lost 5 bases. Germline CDR1 reads ENHRY; CDR2 reads SYGVKD. The CDR3 runs 14 residues. The CDR3 spells CAISQGGEGYGYTF. The CDR3 DNA follows: TGTGCCATCAGTCAGGGGGGAGAAGGATATGGCTACACCTTC.

Ten or more counts support this clonotype. V usage is TRBV29-1 and J usage is TRBJ2-1, with 7 bases matching TRBD2. The CDR3 is made up of 15 amino acids. The germline V gene has CDR1 SQVTM and CDR2 ANQGSEA. V was pared by 6 bases and J by 0 bases, with 8 bases of the junction left unmatched. The CDR3 sequence is CSVPRLAISYNEQFF. The CDR3 DNA reads as TGCAGCGTACCCCGACTAGCAATCTCCTACAATGAGCAGTTCTTC.

This clonotype has ten or more counts. This rearrangement joins TRBV12-3 or TRBV12-4 to TRBJ1-2; D possibly corresponds to TRBD1 (5 bases). The length of the CDR3 is 13 residues. With 0 bases removed from V and 8 bases from J, the gap between germline ends came to 10 bases. CDR3 residues: CASSLAGAGGYTF. The DNA for the CDR3 is TGTGCCAGCAGTTTAGCAGGGGCTGGGGGCTACACCTTC.

On this clonotype itself: This sequence may be a read error, since a much larger clone differs from it by one base. This chain uses TRBV5-1 with TRBJ2-1, with 14 positions matching TRBD2. The CDR3 consists of 19 residues. Germline CDR1 and CDR2: SGHRS and YFSETQ. The CDR3 region is CASSPRGLAGVESYSEQFF. CDR3 nucleotide sequence: TGCGCCAGCAGCCCGAGGGGACTAGCGGGAGTAGAATCCTACAGTGAGCAGTTCTTC.

This clonotype was recorded a few times. This chain connects TRBV6-2 or TRBV6-3 to TRBJ2-7; D unclear. This CDR3 contains 16 residues. V dropped 0 bases and J dropped 4 bases, with 16 bases sitting between them. Germline V gives CDR1 MNHEY, CDR2 SVGEGT. CDR3 in DNA: TGTGCCAGCAGTTACTCTTTCGGTCGAGGAAGATACGAGCAGTACTTC. Its translation is CASSYSFGRGRYEQYF.

The V call is TRBV19, the J call TRBJ2-1; no firm D call. The CDR3 has 12 residues. The V gene lost 3 bases and the J gene lost 6 bases, with 6 bases spanning the gap. The germline gives CDR1 LNHDA, CDR2 SQIVND (reference sequence). CDR3 DNA: TGTGCCAGTAGTATGTCCAGCAATGAGCAGTTCTTC. Protein sequence: CASSMSSNEQFF.

This clonotype was recorded many times. The genes are TRBV9 and TRBJ2-2, with no clear D. V lost 0 bases and J lost 1, with 4 bases in between. In germline, CDR1 is SGDLS, CDR2 YYNGEE. This CDR3 spans 14 amino acids. This chain's CDR3 is CASSVALNTGELFF. CDR3 DNA sequence: TGTGCCAGCAGCGTAGCTCTGAACACCGGGGAGCTGTTTTTT.

In this sample, this clonotype turned up many times. V gene TRBV6-1 combines with J gene TRBJ1-5; D is ambiguous. V was shortened by 1 base and J by 2 bases, with 6 bases between the two germline ends. The germline CDR1 and CDR2 sequences are MNHNS and SASEGT. The CDR3 has 14 amino acids. The CDR3 reads CASSEGGGNQPQHF. For the CDR3, the DNA is TGTGCCAGCAGTGAAGGTGGTGGCAATCAGCCCCAGCATTTT.

Notes on this clonotype: A read error may produce the germline difference seen at one junction end. V and J are TRBV7-7 and TRBJ2-2; 7 bases are shared with TRBD1. Germline CDR1 is SSHAT and CDR2 is FNYEAQ (reference sequence). The CDR3 runs 16 residues. The CDR3 sequence: CASSLALTGVTGELFF. The CDR3 region has the DNA TGTGCTAGCAGCTTAGCCCTCACAGGGGTGACCGGGGAGCTGTTTTTT.

For this clonotype: Possible read error: a much larger clone is one base away. The V call is TRBV2, the J call TRBJ1-5; D gene unclear. The V end was cut by 5 bases, the J end by 5 bases, with 13 bases between. Per germline, CDR1 SNHLY and CDR2 FYNNEI. The CDR3 sequence is 14 residues long. This CDR3 reads CASSCSGSDQPQHF. For the CDR3, the DNA is TGTGCCAGCAGTTGCTCAGGCAGCGATCAGCCCCAGCATTTT.

As regards this clonotype: A much larger clone sits a single nucleotide away, making a read error possible. The gene calls are TRBV12-3 or TRBV12-4 and TRBJ1-2; D call uncertain. V was trimmed by 5 bases and J by 5 bases, leaving 15 bases between them. The CDR3 length is 14 residues. The DNA of the CDR3 is TGTGCCAGCAGTCCGATAGCCTCAAGTTATGGCTACACCTTC. Its protein product is CASSPIASSYGYTF.

This chain joins TRBV19 and TRBJ1-5; D uncertain. The germline CDR1 and CDR2 sequences are LNHDA and SQIVND (reference sequence). The ends were cut back, 0 bases at V and 4 bases at J, with 7 bases in the middle. CDR3 length: 14 amino acids. The chain's CDR3 is CASSIDAVNQPQHF. CDR3 sequence (DNA): TGTGCCAGTAGTATAGATGCCGTAAATCAGCCCCAGCATTTT.

This clonotype was counted many times. The V and J genes are TRBV5-5 and TRBJ2-1; no reliable D call. The germline V gene has CDR1 SGHKS and CDR2 YYEKEE (reference sequence). The CDR3 is made up of 13 amino acids. Between the trimmed V and J ends, which lost 3 bases and 7 bases, there was a span of 11 bases. CDR3 sequence: CASSSAVRNEQFF. CDR3 coding DNA: TGTGCCAGCAGCTCAGCCGTTAGGAATGAGCAGTTCTTC.

This clonotype was detected many times. J is TRBJ2-3 and V is TRBV5-8; maybe TRBD2 (6 bases). The CDR3 is 14 residues long. Germline V gene data show CDR1 as SGHTS and CDR2 as YDEGEE. Trimming took off 1 base at V and 5 bases at J, with 11 bases between the two ends. The CDR3 protein is CASSLSGRVDTQYF. The CDR3 DNA sequence: TGTGCCAGCAGCTTGAGCGGGCGTGTAGATACGCAGTATTTT.

This clonotype was seen more than once but under ten times. This chain connects TRBV7-2 to TRBJ1-6; D unresolved. V shed 10 bases and J shed 10 bases, with 17 bases lying between them. The CDR3 sequence is 13 residues long. Germline CDR1 SGHTA, CDR2 FQGNSA. CDR3 coding DNA: TGTGCCATCAGTCGAGGAGACGGCTCACCCCTCCACTTT. Translated: CAISRGDGSPLHF.

About this clonotype: This may come from a read error, since a much larger clone is one base off. V is TRBV10-3 and J is TRBJ1-2; tentatively, D is TRBD1 (5 bases). The CDR3 has 14 residues. V lost 5 bases and J 4 bases, leaving 14 bases between the germline ends. Germline loops: CDR1 ENHRY, CDR2 SYGVKD. CDR3 loop: CAISYSYGGYGYTF. DNA for the CDR3: TGTGCCATCAGTTACTCTTACGGGGGCTATGGCTACACCTTC.

In its sample, this clonotype was seen many times. The chain recombines TRBV12-3 or TRBV12-4 with TRBJ1-4; TRBD1 agrees at 8 bases. V trimming: 3 bases; J trimming: 8 bases; junction bases outside the gene matches: 8. The CDR3 covers 15 residues. The CDR3 DNA reads TGTGCCAGCAGTTTGAGGTGGCAGGGGGCCGAAAAACTGTTTTTT. It translates to CASSLRWQGAEKLFF.